These 4 T cell receptor beta chains were sequenced from one sample in a study of control samples from healthy donors and cancer patients. Sequencing used immunoSEQ multiplex PCR; TCRdb keeps in-frame clones, though not all of them. The repertoire has 80,000 to 100,000 clones, roughly 92% of them found once; the top ten carry approximately 3%. The sample comprised blood. These receptors all come from a human donor in good health. The donor label of this sample is uncertain.

Only a few counts were recorded for this clone. The chain couples TRBV7-9 to TRBJ2-2; D call uncertain. The germline V gene encodes CDR1 SEHNR and CDR2 FQNEAQ (reference sequence). Trimming removed 5 bases from V and 5 bases from J, with 6 bases in between. The CDR3 extends over 12 amino acids. The CDR3 sequence is CASSRDTGELFF. The CDR3 DNA follows: TGTGCCAGCAGCAGAGATACCGGGGAGCTGTTTTTT.

This chain links TRBV11-2 with TRBJ2-1, with a possible D match to TRBD2 (5 bases). Germline CDR1 SGHAT, CDR2 FQNNGV. The CDR3 has 15 amino acids. Trimming left V 1 base short and J 1 base short, with 8 bases between. The CDR3 DNA reads TGTGCCAGCAGCTTAGGTCCGGGGTCCTACAATGAGCAGTTCTTC. Residues: CASSLGPGSYNEQFF. The full variable domain, in which reference TRBV11-2 and TRBJ2-1 provide the parts outside the CDR3, is EAGVAQSPRYKIIEKRQSVAFWCNPISGHATLYWYQQILGQGPKLLIQFQNNGVVDDSQLPKDRFSAERLKGVDSTLKIQPAKLEDSAVYLCASSLGPGSYNEQFFGPGTRLTVL.

This clone appeared a single time. The chain joins TRBV28 to TRBJ2-1, with 10 nucleotides matching TRBD1. The CDR3 is 15 residues long. Germline V gene lookup returns CDR1 MDHEN and CDR2 SYDVKM. Germline trimming cut 1 base from V and 12 bases from J; bases unmatched to any gene: 9. The DNA of the CDR3 is TGTGCCAGCAGTTTATCGGACAGGGGGAGGCCTGGGCAGTTCTTC. It yields the protein CASSLSDRGRPGQFF.

V is TRBV3-1 (or the pseudogene TRBV3-2) and J is TRBJ2-1; TRBD1 is a possible D gene (5 bases). Looked up from germline, CDR1 is LGHDT and CDR2 is YNNKEL (reference sequence). V was cut by 0 bases and J by 4 bases, with 13 bases left in between. This CDR3 is 16 amino acids long. CDR3 protein: CASSQDRQGLYNEQFF. As DNA, the CDR3 is TGTGCCAGCAGCCAAGATCGCCAGGGTTTGTACAATGAGCAGTTCTTC.